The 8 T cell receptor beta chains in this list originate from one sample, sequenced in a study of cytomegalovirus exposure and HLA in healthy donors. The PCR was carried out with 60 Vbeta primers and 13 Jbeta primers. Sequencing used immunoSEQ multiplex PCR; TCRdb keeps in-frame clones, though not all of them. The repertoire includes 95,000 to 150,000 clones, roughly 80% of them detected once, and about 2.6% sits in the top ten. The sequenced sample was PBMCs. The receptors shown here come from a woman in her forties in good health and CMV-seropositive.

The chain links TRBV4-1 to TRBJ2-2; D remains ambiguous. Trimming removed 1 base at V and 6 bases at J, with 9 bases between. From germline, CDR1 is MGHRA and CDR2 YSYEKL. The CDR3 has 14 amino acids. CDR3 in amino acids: CASSQAGYSGELFF. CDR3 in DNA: TGCGCCAGCAGCCAAGCCGGGTACTCCGGGGAGCTGTTTTTT.

In DNA, the CDR3 is TGTGCCACCAGCAGAGATTATCTAGCAAACACCATATATTTT. This translates into CATSRDYLANTIYF. The chain employs TRBV15 and TRBJ1-3; no clear D gene. CDR3 length equals 14 residues. CDR1 and CDR2 (germline): LNHNV, YYDKDF (reference sequence). The germline V and J ends were trimmed by 0 bases and 6 bases, with 9 bases remaining between them.

The CDR3 protein is CASSSGWGDQPQHF. For the CDR3, the DNA is TGCGCCAGCAGCTCTGGGTGGGGGGATCAGCCCCAGCATTTT. V gene TRBV5-1 combines with J gene TRBJ1-5, with D possibly being TRBD1 (5 bases). Germline V lookup: CDR1 SGHRS, CDR2 YFSETQ. V lost 3 bases, J lost 5 bases, and 12 bases lay in between. This CDR3 is built from 14 residues.

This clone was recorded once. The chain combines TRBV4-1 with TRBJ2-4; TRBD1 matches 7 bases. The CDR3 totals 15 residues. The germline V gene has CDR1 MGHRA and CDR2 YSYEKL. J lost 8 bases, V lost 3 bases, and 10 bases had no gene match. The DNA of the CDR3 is TGCGCCAGCAGCCAGGGAGACAGGGATGTGTACATTCAGTACTTC. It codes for CASSQGDRDVYIQYF.

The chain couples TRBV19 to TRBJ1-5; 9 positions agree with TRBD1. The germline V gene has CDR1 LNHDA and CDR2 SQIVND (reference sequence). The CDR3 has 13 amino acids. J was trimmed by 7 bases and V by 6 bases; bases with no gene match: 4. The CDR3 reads CASSGTGNQPQHF. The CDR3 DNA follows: TGTGCCAGTAGCGGGACAGGGAACCAGCCCCAGCATTTT.

Here the CDR3 DNA reads TGTGCTAGTGGTTTGACAGCCGATGAAAAACTGTTTTTT. Protein sequence: CASGLTADEKLFF. This sequence joins TRBV12-5 and TRBJ1-4; D remains unclear. V lost 2 bases and J 6 bases, leaving 7 bases between the germline ends. There are 13 residues in the CDR3. In germline, CDR1 is LGHNT, CDR2 FRNRAP.

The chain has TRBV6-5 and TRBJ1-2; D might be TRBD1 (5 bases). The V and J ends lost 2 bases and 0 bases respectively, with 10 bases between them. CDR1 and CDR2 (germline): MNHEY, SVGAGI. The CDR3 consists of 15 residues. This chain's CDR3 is CASSYDGASNYGYTF. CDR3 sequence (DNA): TGTGCCAGCAGTTACGATGGGGCTTCTAACTATGGCTACACCTTC.

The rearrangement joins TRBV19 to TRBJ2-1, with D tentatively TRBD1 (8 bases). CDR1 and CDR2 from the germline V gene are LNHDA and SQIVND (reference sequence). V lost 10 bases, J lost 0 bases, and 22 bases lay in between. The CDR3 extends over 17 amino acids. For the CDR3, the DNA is TGTGCCACCAGGGAACAGGGGGGGCCTCTCTCCTACAATGAGCAGTTCTTC. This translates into CATREQGGPLSYNEQFF.